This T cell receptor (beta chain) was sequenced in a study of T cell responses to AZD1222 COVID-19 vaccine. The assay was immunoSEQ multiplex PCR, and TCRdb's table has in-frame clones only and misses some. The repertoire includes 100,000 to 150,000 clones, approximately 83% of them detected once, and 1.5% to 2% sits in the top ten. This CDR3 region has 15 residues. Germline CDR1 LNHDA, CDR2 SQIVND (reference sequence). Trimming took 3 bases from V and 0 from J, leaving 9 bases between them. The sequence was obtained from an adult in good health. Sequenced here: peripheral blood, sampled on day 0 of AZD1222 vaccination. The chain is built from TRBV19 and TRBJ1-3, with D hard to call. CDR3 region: CASSILGSSGNTIYF. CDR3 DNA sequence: TGTGCCAGTAGTATCCTTGGTAGCTCTGGAAACACCATATATTTT.